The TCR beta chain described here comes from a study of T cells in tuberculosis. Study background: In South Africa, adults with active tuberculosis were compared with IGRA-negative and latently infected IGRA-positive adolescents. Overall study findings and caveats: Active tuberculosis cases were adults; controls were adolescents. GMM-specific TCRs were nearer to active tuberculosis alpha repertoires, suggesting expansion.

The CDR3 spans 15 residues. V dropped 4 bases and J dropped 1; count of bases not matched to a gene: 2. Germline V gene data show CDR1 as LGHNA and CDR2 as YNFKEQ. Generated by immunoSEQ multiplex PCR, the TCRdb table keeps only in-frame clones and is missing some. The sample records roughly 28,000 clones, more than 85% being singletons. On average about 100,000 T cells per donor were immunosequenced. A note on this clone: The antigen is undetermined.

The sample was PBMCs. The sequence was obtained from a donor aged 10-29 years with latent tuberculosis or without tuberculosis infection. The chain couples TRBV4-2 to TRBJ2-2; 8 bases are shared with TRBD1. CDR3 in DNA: TGTGCCAGCAGCCCCGGGACAGGGAACACCGGGGAGCTGTTTTTT. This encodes CASSPGTGNTGELFF.